Each of the 12 T cell receptor beta chains below was sequenced from the same sample in a study of coeliac disease (dated by TCRdb to between 2021 and 2024). The library was made by the immunoSEQ multiplex PCR assay. TCRdb retrieved this table from immuneACCESS and kept in-frame rearrangements only. Not all clones are present; in checked studies, unresolved V genes account for under half, and no reason is known for the remainder. Across this sample there are 6,500 to 8,000 clones, with around 67% seen only once. The leading ten clones occupy about 6.7% of the sample. The material sequenced was lamina propria lymphocytes from the gut. Explained via the paper, the cell subset or site label denotes: lamina propria cell (LPC) fraction of small intestinal biopsy. The receptors originated from a man aged 50 or older with active celiac disease.

The V and J genes are TRBV30 and TRBJ1-6; D may be TRBD1 (6 bases). Trimming removed 4 bases from V and 5 bases from J, with 12 bases in between. The CDR3 extends over 14 amino acids. CDR1 and CDR2 from the germline V gene are GTSNPN and SVGIG (reference sequence). CDR3 bases: TGTGCCTGGATCTCCAGGGGTAATAATTCACCCCTCCACTTT. This gives the protein CAWISRGNNSPLHF.

The chain has TRBV29-1 and TRBJ1-4; D is unclear. The CDR3 totals 14 residues. Germline CDR1 is SQVTM and CDR2 is ANQGSEA. V was trimmed by 4 bases and J by 11 bases, leaving 20 bases between them. Here the CDR3 reads CSVVVEAPTGKLFF. DNA of the CDR3: TGCAGCGTTGTAGTCGAGGCCCCCACGGGGAAACTGTTTTTT.

The rearrangement links TRBV7-2 to TRBJ2-5; 13 bases agree with TRBD2. This CDR3 is built from 16 residues. Losses at the gene ends were 5 bases for V and 3 bases for J; bases not matched to a gene: 6. Germline CDR1 is SGHTA and CDR2 is FQGNSA. The CDR3 coding sequence is TGTGCCAGCAGCCCTCGGACTAGCGGGGGCAAAGAGACCCAGTACTTC. This sequence encodes CASSPRTSGGKETQYF.

The rearrangement uses TRBV5-6 and TRBJ2-2; D is possibly TRBD2 (5 bases). The CDR3 totals 15 residues. The germline gives CDR1 SGHDT, CDR2 YYEEEE. Trimming removed 2 bases at V and 5 bases at J, with 13 bases between. CDR3 nucleotides: TGTGCCAGCAGCTTCCCTAGCTCCCTTACCGGGGAGCTGTTTTTT. This gives the protein CASSFPSSLTGELFF.

This chain connects TRBV5-1 to TRBJ2-1, with D maybe TRBD2 (7 bases). V was clipped by 4 bases and J by 8 bases, with 22 bases between them. Germline CDR1 and CDR2: SGHRS and YFSETQ. This CDR3 comprises 16 residues. CDR3 nucleotide sequence: TGCGCCAGCAGCACTGAGGTGTCTGGGGGGGCATATGAGCAGTTCTTC. The encoded protein is CASSTEVSGGAYEQFF.

This clone showed up just a few times. The chain carries TRBV6-6 and TRBJ2-7; tentative D call: TRBD1 (6 bases). Germline CDR1 MNHNY, CDR2 SVGAGI (reference sequence). V dropped 6 bases and J dropped 5 bases, with 17 bases sitting between them. This CDR3 has 14 residues. Written as DNA, the CDR3 is TGTGCCAGCAGATACAGGGCCCCAGGGAACGAGCAGTACGTC. It specifies CASRYRAPGNEQYV.

In this sample, this clone turned up a few times. The chain has TRBV7-9 and TRBJ1-2; unclear D gene. There are 13 residues in the CDR3. Trimming removed 3 bases from V and 4 bases from J, with 9 bases in between. Germline V gene sequence: CDR1 SEHNR, CDR2 FQNEAQ (reference sequence). CDR3 coding DNA: TGTGCCAGCAGCTTGGGAGTTGTCTATGGCTACACCTTC. Translating gives CASSLGVVYGYTF.

This chain joins TRBV2 and TRBJ1-6; the D is unclear. Trimming took 4 bases from V and 9 from J, leaving 10 bases between them. The CDR3 length is 13 residues. In germline, CDR1 is SNHLY, CDR2 FYNNEI. The CDR3: CASSGPGFSPLHF. CDR3 sequence (DNA): TGTGCCAGCAGTGGTCCGGGTTTTTCACCCCTCCACTTT.

This clone was recorded a few times. The chain uses TRBV7-2 and TRBJ2-5, with TRBD1 matching 9 bases. The V and J ends lost 7 bases and 8 bases, in that order; junction bases with no gene match: 11. The CDR3 extends over 14 amino acids. CDR1 and CDR2 from the germline V gene are SGHTA and FQGNSA. Written as DNA, the CDR3 is TGTGCCAGCACGCCGGACAGGGGTTCGGAAACCCAGTACTTC. Protein sequence: CASTPDRGSETQYF.

The V gene is TRBV12-5, the J gene TRBJ2-1; 8 nucleotides match TRBD2. The germline CDR1 and CDR2 sequences are LGHNT and FRNRAP. This CDR3 spans 14 amino acids. V trimming: 8 bases; J trimming: 5 bases; junction bases outside the gene matches: 8. In DNA, the CDR3 is TGTGCTAGTTGGAGCGGGGGCGGGCACAATGAGCAGTTCTTC. This encodes CASWSGGGHNEQFF.

This rearrangement joins TRBV6-1 to TRBJ2-1; no clear D gene. The CDR3 spans 14 residues. Germline V gives CDR1 MNHNS, CDR2 SASEGT. Trimming pared 7 bases from V and 2 bases from J, leaving 12 bases between. The CDR3 spells CASTRGGPYNEQFF. The DNA of the CDR3 is TGTGCCAGCACCCGCGGCGGTCCCTACAATGAGCAGTTCTTC.

The chain joins TRBV6-5 to TRBJ1-3; D possibly corresponds to TRBD1 (5 bases). The CDR3 consists of 16 residues. CDR1 and CDR2 (germline): MNHEY, SVGAGI. The V gene lost 2 bases and the J gene lost 2 bases, with 13 bases spanning the gap. CDR3 nucleotides: TGTGCCAGCAGTTACCTCCACAGGAGAACTGGAAACACCATATATTTT. Protein product: CASSYLHRRTGNTIYF.